The 24 T cell receptor beta chains below were found in one sample sequenced in a study of OX40 agonist ivuxolimab in advanced cancers. Here immunoSEQ multiplex PCR was the method, and the copy in TCRdb shows in-frame clones only, minus some. This table holds tens of thousands of clones, 80% to 90% found once. The sample here was CD4+ or CD8+ T cells sorted from blood, taken in a trial of the OX40 agonist ivuxolimab. These receptors all stem from an adult with an advanced solid tumor such as melanoma, head and neck, liver or kidney cancer.

The V call is TRBV4-2, the J call TRBJ2-5; 8 bases line up with TRBD1. Germline trimming cut 0 bases from V and 1 base from J; bases unmatched to any gene: 4. The CDR3 covers 16 residues. Germline CDR1 LGHNA, CDR2 YNFKEQ. The CDR3 sequence: CASSQDRQGAQETQYF. As DNA, the CDR3 is TGTGCCAGCAGCCAAGATAGGCAGGGGGCCCAAGAGACCCAGTACTTC.

The genes are TRBV7-2 and TRBJ1-5, with D perhaps TRBD1 (5 bases). The CDR3 totals 15 residues. From germline, CDR1 is SGHTA and CDR2 FQGNSA. Trimming shortened V by 5 bases and J by 6 bases, and 17 bases separated the two germline ends. CDR3 sequence reads: CASSLVQGPTQPQHF. CDR3 sequence (DNA): TGTGCCAGCAGCCTTGTGCAGGGTCCTACTCAGCCCCAGCATTTT.

This clone was picked up one time. V usage is TRBV13 and J usage is TRBJ2-7; 7 bases are shared with TRBD1. Germline V gene data show CDR1 as PRHDT and CDR2 as FYEKMQ (reference sequence). This CDR3 comprises 14 residues. With V trimmed by 6 bases and J by 1 base, 6 bases remained unmatched. CDR3 amino acids: CASRSGTESYEQYF. CDR3 in DNA: TGTGCCAGCAGATCCGGGACAGAGTCCTACGAGCAGTACTTC.

This rearrangement joins TRBV5-4 to TRBJ2-7; 10 nucleotides agree with TRBD1. The CDR3 is made up of 17 amino acids. CDR1 and CDR2 (germline): SGHNT, YYREEE (reference sequence). V shed 3 bases and J 3 bases; nucleotides not matched to a gene: 12. The CDR3 coding sequence is TGTGCCAGCAGCTCAAACCCTCGGACAGGGGGATACTACGAGCAGTACTTC. This encodes CASSSNPRTGGYYEQYF.

The chain is built from TRBV29-1 and TRBJ1-5, with a tentative D call TRBD1 (6 bases). The CDR3 runs to 13 residues. V lost 4 bases and J 4 bases, leaving 11 bases between the germline ends. CDR1 and CDR2 from the germline V gene are SQVTM and ANQGSEA. This CDR3 is CSVGLGGNQPQHF. The CDR3 region has the DNA TGCAGCGTTGGGTTAGGGGGTAATCAGCCCCAGCATTTT.

This chain connects TRBV27 to TRBJ1-2; no definite D call. CDR3 length: 14 residues. The V gene lost 2 bases and the J gene lost 5 bases, with 12 bases spanning the gap. The germline gives CDR1 MNHEY, CDR2 SMNVEV (reference sequence). The CDR3 loop is CASSLKGVEYGYTF. Written as DNA, the CDR3 is TGTGCCAGCAGTTTAAAGGGAGTGGAGTATGGCTACACCTTC.

The chain couples TRBV2 to TRBJ2-1; 9 bases fit TRBD2. Trimming cost V 4 bases and J 7 bases; bases outside gene matches: 11. CDR3 length: 16 residues. Germline V gene lookup returns CDR1 SNHLY and CDR2 FYNNEI. The CDR3 coding sequence is TGTGCCAGCAGTGGTGCGCGACTAGCGGTGGCGAATGAGCAGTTCTTC. Translation: CASSGARLAVANEQFF.

The count of this clone is one. This sequence joins TRBV4-2 and TRBJ2-7; TRBD2 might be the D (6 bases). Per germline, CDR1 LGHNA and CDR2 YNFKEQ. V lost 0 bases and J lost 0, with 12 bases in between. CDR3 length: 16 residues. The CDR3 DNA reads as TGTGCCAGCAGCCAAGATAGCGGAGGTAGCTCCTACGAGCAGTACTTC. This gives the protein CASSQDSGGSSYEQYF.

This clone was detected only once. The V and J genes are TRBV7-3 and TRBJ1-1; 9 nucleotides match TRBD1. J was trimmed by 1 base and V by 6 bases; bases with no gene match: 3. The CDR3 has 14 residues. CDR1 is SGHTA, CDR2 FQGTGA, per germline. The CDR3 DNA reads as TGTGCCAGCAGACGGACAGGGGCGAACACTGAAGCTTTCTTT. It is translated as CASRRTGANTEAFF.

J is TRBJ2-5 and V is TRBV28, with TRBD1 matching over 8 bases. Germline CDR1 and CDR2: MDHEN and SYDVKM. CDR3 length: 15 amino acids. V was clipped by 5 bases and J by 0 bases; unmatched bases: 5. The CDR3 loop is CASSPGTGDQETQYF. CDR3 sequence (DNA): TGTGCCAGCAGTCCCGGGACAGGAGACCAAGAGACCCAGTACTTC.

The chain carries TRBV6-1 and TRBJ2-7; 7 bases are a match to TRBD1. CDR1 and CDR2 from the germline V gene are MNHNS and SASEGT. After removal of 7 bases from V and 2 bases from J, the junction contained 5 bases not matched to a gene. This CDR3 spans 13 amino acids. For the CDR3, the DNA is TGTGCCAGCACCAAGGGACAGCCCTACGAGCAGTACTTC. Residues: CASTKGQPYEQYF.

V and J are TRBV7-2 and TRBJ2-7, with D unresolved. This CDR3 region has 13 residues. From germline, CDR1 is SGHTA and CDR2 FQGNSA. Trimming shortened V by 6 bases and J by 4 bases, and 13 bases separated the two germline ends. Here the CDR3 DNA reads TGTGCCAGCAGTCAACCGCCGAAATACGAGCAGTACTTC. This encodes CASSQPPKYEQYF.

V gene TRBV6-4 combines with J gene TRBJ2-7; possibly TRBD2 for D (6 bases). This CDR3 is 18 amino acids long. The V gene lost 0 bases and the J gene lost 9 bases, with 27 bases spanning the gap. Germline CDR1 and CDR2: MRHNA and SNTAGT. The CDR3 loop reads CASSDSLGDGSRRNGQYF. CDR3 DNA: TGTGCCAGCAGTGACTCTTTGGGGGACGGGAGTAGGCGTAACGGGCAGTACTTC.

The rearrangement links TRBV6-1 to TRBJ1-1; perhaps TRBD1 as D (5 bases). The CDR3 loop spans 13 amino acids. Germline V lookup: CDR1 MNHNS, CDR2 SASEGT. Trimming removed 11 bases at V and 4 bases at J, with 17 bases between. The CDR3 sequence is CAVARTRATEAFF. Here the CDR3 DNA reads TGTGCCGTCGCCCGGACCAGGGCCACTGAAGCTTTCTTT.

This chain uses TRBV27 with TRBJ2-3; 11 nucleotides agree with TRBD2. In germline, CDR1 is MNHEY, CDR2 SMNVEV (reference sequence). J gave up 4 bases and V 5 bases, and 11 bases lay outside the gene matches. The CDR3 extends over 17 amino acids. The CDR3 protein is CASSLTTGTSGPDTQYF. For the CDR3, the DNA is TGTGCCAGCAGTCTAACCACCGGGACTAGCGGCCCAGATACGCAGTATTTT.

This sequence joins TRBV30 and TRBJ2-1; D uncertain. The CDR3 has 13 amino acids. V lost 7 bases and J lost 3, with 13 bases in between. CDR1 and CDR2 from the germline V gene are GTSNPN and SVGIG (reference sequence). The CDR3 bases are TGTGCCTCTTACTCCTTCGACTACAATGAGCAGTTCTTC. Its translation is CASYSFDYNEQFF.

The V gene is TRBV14, the J gene TRBJ2-7; D is possibly TRBD1 or TRBD2 (7 bases each). V shed 1 base and J shed 6 bases, with 10 bases lying between them. This CDR3 region has 13 residues. Germline V CDR1 and CDR2: SGHDN, FVKESK. CDR3: CASSQVRGGEQYF. DNA of the CDR3: TGTGCCAGCAGCCAAGTCAGGGGGGGCGAGCAGTACTTC.

The chain combines TRBV6-1 with TRBJ2-1, with D possibly being TRBD2 (6 bases). V was shortened by 7 bases and J by 7 bases, with 14 bases between the two germline ends. CDR1 and CDR2 (germline): MNHNS, SASEGT. This CDR3 is built from 13 residues. CDR3 nucleotides: TGTGCCAGCACCCTGCAGGAGGGGAATGAGCAGTTCTTC. Translation: CASTLQEGNEQFF.

The chain carries TRBV7-2 and TRBJ2-7; D gene uncertain. This CDR3 is 16 amino acids long. Germline assignment: CDR1 SGHTA and CDR2 FQGNSA. V was clipped by 3 bases and J by 4 bases, with 19 bases between them. CDR3 in amino acids: CASSFHGRTFEYEQYF. CDR3 DNA: TGTGCCAGCAGCTTTCATGGACGGACGTTTGAGTACGAGCAGTACTTC.

This clone has a handful of counts. The chain couples TRBV2 to TRBJ1-4; 8 bases agree with TRBD1. The germline gives CDR1 SNHLY, CDR2 FYNNEI. The V segment lost 2 bases and the J segment 8 bases; nucleotides outside the gene matches: 4. The CDR3 is 14 amino acids. The CDR3 nucleotides are TGTGCCAGCAGTGAACAGGGGGCGGTCGAAAAACTGTTTTTT. It is translated as CASSEQGAVEKLFF.

The genes are TRBV28 and TRBJ1-3; possibly TRBD1 for D (5 bases). The CDR3 runs 16 residues. CDR1 is MDHEN, CDR2 SYDVKM, per germline. The V end was cut by 8 bases, the J end by 3 bases, with 20 bases between. The chain's CDR3 is CASSAPQAGGGNTIYF. In DNA, the CDR3 is TGTGCCAGCTCGGCCCCACAGGCTGGGGGTGGAAACACCATATATTTT.

V usage is TRBV29-1 and J usage is TRBJ2-7, with TRBD1 matching over 7 bases. The trim removed 4 bases at V and 5 bases at J, leaving 11 bases unmatched. There are 14 residues in the CDR3. From germline, CDR1 is SQVTM and CDR2 ANQGSEA. CDR3 protein: CSVGRQGPTDEQYF. In DNA form, the CDR3 reads TGCAGCGTTGGACGACAGGGTCCGACCGACGAGCAGTACTTC.

The chain employs TRBV7-2 and TRBJ1-5; 7 nucleotides line up with TRBD1. The J segment lost 9 bases and the V segment lost 1 base, leaving 9 bases of the junction unmatched. From germline, CDR1 is SGHTA and CDR2 FQGNSA. The CDR3 sequence is 15 residues long. The CDR3 region has the DNA TGTGCCAGCAGCTTAGTAGGTCAGGGGGTAGGGCCCCAGCATTTT. Its protein is CASSLVGQGVGPQHF.

The chain has TRBV6-1 and TRBJ1-2; a weak D match, TRBD1 (6 bases). This CDR3 contains 15 residues. Germline V gives CDR1 MNHNS, CDR2 SASEGT. Trimming cost V 3 bases and J 3 bases, with 14 bases left between them. CDR3 sequence: CASSEGGSLHYGYTF. In DNA form, the CDR3 reads TGTGCCAGCAGTGAGGGGGGCAGCTTGCACTATGGCTACACCTTC.